This is a list of T cell receptor beta chains from one sample in a study of shared clonotypes between healthy human individuals. Data came from immunoSEQ multiplex PCR; TCRdb stores just in-frame clones and leaves some out. The table has roughly 2.1 million clones, roughly 91% seen once. The sequenced material came from naive CD8+ T cells from PBMCs. The receptors come from a man aged 18 to 30 in good health. Some clones in this sample may be carry-over from other donors' samples. Both conserved end residues are part of each CDR3. The order of the fields is clone size, V gene, J gene, D gene, CDR3 protein, CDR3 DNA. The D gene is left open where the match is weak. Size is omitted from some rows. Given values are once, few, many or a class for expanded clones.

size: -
V: TRBV29-1
J: TRBJ2-7
D: -
CDR3: CSASPVGTSYEQYF
DNA: TGCAGCGCATCCCCAGTTGGGACTTCCTACGAGCAGTACTTC

size: -
V: TRBV4-3
J: TRBJ1-1
D: -
CDR3: CASSQEWAVNTEAFF
DNA: TGCGCCAGCAGCCAAGAGTGGGCAGTGAACACTGAAGCTTTCTTT

size: -
V: TRBV7-9
J: TRBJ1-2
D: TRBD1
CDR3: CASSPHTGTDVYYGYTF
DNA: TGTGCCAGCAGCCCCCATACGGGGACAGATGTTTATTATGGCTACACCTTC

size: -
V: TRBV4-2
J: TRBJ2-1
D: TRBD2
CDR3: CASSQDGGTSYNEQFF
DNA: TGTGCCAGCAGCCAAGACGGGGGGACCTCCTACAATGAGCAGTTCTTC

size: few
V: TRBV27
J: TRBJ2-1
D: -
CDR3: CASSKPTGWIF
DNA: TGTGCCAGCAGCAAACCGACAGGTTGGATCTTC

size: once
V: TRBV6-1
J: TRBJ1-5
D: -
CDR3: CASSVSQGISNQPQHF
DNA: TGTGCCAGCAGTGTATCACAGGGTATTAGCAATCAGCCCCAGCATTTT

size: -
V: TRBV28
J: TRBJ2-7
D: -
CDR3: CASSLRELGHLTYEQYF
DNA: TGTGCCAGCAGTTTAAGAGAGTTGGGACACCTTACCTACGAGCAGTACTTC

size: -
V: TRBV7-9
J: TRBJ2-7
D: TRBD1
CDR3: CASRPTGGIDEQYF
DNA: TGTGCCAGCAGACCGACAGGGGGTATAGACGAGCAGTACTTC

size: -
V: TRBV15
J: TRBJ2-7
D: TRBD2
CDR3: CATSEGTSGYEQYF
DNA: TGTGCCACCAGCGAAGGGACTAGCGGCTACGAGCAGTACTTC

size: once
V: TRBV7-2
J: TRBJ2-7
D: TRBD1
CDR3: CASSSTRGQEDEQYF
DNA: TGTGCCAGCAGCTCTACCAGGGGGCAGGAGGACGAGCAGTACTTC